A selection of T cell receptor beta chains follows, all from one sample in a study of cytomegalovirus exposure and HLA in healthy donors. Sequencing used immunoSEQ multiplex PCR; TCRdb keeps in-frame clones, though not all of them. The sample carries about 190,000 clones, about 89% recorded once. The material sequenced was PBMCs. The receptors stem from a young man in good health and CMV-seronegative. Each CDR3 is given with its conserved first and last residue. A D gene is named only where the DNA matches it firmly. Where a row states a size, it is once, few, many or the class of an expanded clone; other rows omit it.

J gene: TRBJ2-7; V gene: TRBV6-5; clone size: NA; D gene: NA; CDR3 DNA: TGTGCCAGCGGTACTAGTGGCGACGAGCAGTACTTC; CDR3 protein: CASGTSGDEQYF
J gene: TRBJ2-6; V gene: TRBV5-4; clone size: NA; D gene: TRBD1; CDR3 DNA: TGTGCCAGCAGCCGAGTTTCGGGACAGGGGACGCCTGGGGCCAACGTCCTGACTTTC; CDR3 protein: CASSRVSGQGTPGANVLTF
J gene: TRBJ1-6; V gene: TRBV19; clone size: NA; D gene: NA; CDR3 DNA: TGTGCCAGTAGTACCCAAAACAGGGTGACACCCCTCCACTTT; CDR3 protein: CASSTQNRVTPLHF
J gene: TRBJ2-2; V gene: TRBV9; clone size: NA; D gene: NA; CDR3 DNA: TGTGCCAGCAGCCCCCCGGCCAACAGGGTTGTTCGGGACACCGGGGAGCTGTTTTTT; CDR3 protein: CASSPPANRVVRDTGELFF
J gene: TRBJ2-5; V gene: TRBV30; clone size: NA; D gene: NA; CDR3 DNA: TGTGCCTGGAGTACTGGGACACAAGAGACCCAGTACTTC; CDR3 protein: CAWSTGTQETQYF
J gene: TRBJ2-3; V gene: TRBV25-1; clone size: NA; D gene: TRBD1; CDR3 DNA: TGTGCCAGCAGTGAATTTGGACAGGGGAGGGGAGATACGCAGTATTTT; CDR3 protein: CASSEFGQGRGDTQYF
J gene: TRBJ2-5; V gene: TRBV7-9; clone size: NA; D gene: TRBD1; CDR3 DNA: TGTGCCAGCAGCTTGGCAGGGGGCTCGTTGTACTTC; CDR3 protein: CASSLAGGSLYF
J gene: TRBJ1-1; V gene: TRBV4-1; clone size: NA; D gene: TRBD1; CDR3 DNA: TGCGCCAGCAGCCATCCGCCCGGACAGGGGAACACTGAAGCTTTCTTT; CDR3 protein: CASSHPPGQGNTEAFF
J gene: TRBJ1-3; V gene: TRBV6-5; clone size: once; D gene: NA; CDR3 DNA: TGTGCCAGCAGTCACCCGTCTACTGGAAACACCATATATTTT; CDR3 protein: CASSHPSTGNTIYF
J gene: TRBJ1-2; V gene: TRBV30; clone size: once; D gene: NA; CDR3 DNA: TGTGCCTGGCTACAGGGTTGGCTTGGCTACACCTTC; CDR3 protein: CAWLQGWLGYTF
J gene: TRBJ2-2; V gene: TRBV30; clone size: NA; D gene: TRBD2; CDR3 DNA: TGTGCCTCTCCGGGACTAGCGTCAAGGAGCGGGGAGCTGTTTTTT; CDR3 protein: CASPGLASRSGELFF
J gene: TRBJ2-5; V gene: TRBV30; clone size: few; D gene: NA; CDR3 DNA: TGTGCCTGGAGTGTACCCGGGGTGCCCTACCCGGAGACCCAGTACTTC; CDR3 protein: CAWSVPGVPYPETQYF
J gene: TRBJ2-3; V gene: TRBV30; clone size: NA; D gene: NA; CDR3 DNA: TGTGCCTGGAAGAACTTCTTGCAATACACAGATACGCAGTATTTT; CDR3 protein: CAWKNFLQYTDTQYF
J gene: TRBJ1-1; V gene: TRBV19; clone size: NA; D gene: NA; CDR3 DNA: TGTGCCAGTAGTCCCCGGGAGGGGGAGGTCACTGAAGCTTTCTTT; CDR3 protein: CASSPREGEVTEAFF
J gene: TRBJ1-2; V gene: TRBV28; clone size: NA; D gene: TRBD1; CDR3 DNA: TGTGCCAGCAGTTCCGTGGGACAGACTAACTATGGCTACACCTTC; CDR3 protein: CASSSVGQTNYGYTF
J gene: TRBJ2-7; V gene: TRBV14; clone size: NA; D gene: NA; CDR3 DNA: TGTGCCAGCAGCCACCACTACGAGCAGTACTTC; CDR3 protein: CASSHHYEQYF
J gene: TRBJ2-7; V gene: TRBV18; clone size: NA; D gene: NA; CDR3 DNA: TGTGCCAGCTCACCCCCATCCAGGGAACCCTACGAGCAGTACTTC; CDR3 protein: CASSPPSREPYEQYF
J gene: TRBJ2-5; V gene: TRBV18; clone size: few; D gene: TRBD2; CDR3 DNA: TGTGCCAGCTCACCAGGGGCTAGCGGACGGGAGACCCAGTACTTC; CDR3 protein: CASSPGASGRETQYF
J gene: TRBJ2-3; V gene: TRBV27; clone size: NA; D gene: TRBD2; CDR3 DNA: TGTGCCAGCAGTTTATCGAGACGGCGGGGGGGCCCGTTGGCAGATACGCAGTATTTT; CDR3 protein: CASSLSRRRGGPLADTQYF
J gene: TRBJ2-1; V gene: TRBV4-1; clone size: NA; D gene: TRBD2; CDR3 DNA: TGCGCCAGCAGCCAGCCGGGACTAGCGGGGAATGAGCAGTTCTTC; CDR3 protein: CASSQPGLAGNEQFF
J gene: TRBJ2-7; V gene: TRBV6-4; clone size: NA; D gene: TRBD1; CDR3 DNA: TGTGCCAGCAAGATTCGCCGAAGTGGGACAGGGTCCTACGAGCAGTACTTC; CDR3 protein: CASKIRRSGTGSYEQYF
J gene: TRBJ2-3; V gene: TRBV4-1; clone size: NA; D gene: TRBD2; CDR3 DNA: TGCGCCAGCAGCCTCGCGGGACTAGCGTGGGATACGCAGTATTTT; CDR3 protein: CASSLAGLAWDTQYF
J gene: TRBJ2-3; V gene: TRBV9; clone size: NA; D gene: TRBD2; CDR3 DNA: TGTGCCAGCAGCCCGGGACTAGCGACAGATACGCAGTATTTT; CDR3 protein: CASSPGLATDTQYF
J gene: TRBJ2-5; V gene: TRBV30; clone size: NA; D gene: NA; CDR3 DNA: TGTGCCTGGAGAGCGGAGGGCGCGACCCAGTACTTC; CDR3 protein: CAWRAEGATQYF
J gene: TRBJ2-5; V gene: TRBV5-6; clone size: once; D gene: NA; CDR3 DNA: TGTGCCAGCAGCCCGGGACTTGGGATCGAGACCCAGTACTTC; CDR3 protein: CASSPGLGIETQYF
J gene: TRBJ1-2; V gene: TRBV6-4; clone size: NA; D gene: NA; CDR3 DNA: TGTGCCAGCAGTGACTCGGCAGGGGCCCACTATGGCTACACCTTC; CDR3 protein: CASSDSAGAHYGYTF
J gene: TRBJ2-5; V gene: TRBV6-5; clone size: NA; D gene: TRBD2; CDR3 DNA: TGTGCCAGCCGGGGAGGGATTCGAGAGACCCAGTACTTC; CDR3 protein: CASRGGIRETQYF
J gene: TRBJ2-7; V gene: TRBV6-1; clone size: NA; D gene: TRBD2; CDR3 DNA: TGTGCCAGCAGCGATGGGACTAGCGGCACCTACGAGCAGTACTTC; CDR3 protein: CASSDGTSGTYEQYF
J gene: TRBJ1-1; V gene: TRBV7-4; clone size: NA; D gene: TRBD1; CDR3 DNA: TGTGCCAGCAGCTTAGCCCAATTCCGACAGGGCGAAGACCCGAACACTGAAGCTTTCTTT; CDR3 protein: CASSLAQFRQGEDPNTEAFF
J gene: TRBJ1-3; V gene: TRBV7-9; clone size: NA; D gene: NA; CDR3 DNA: TGTGCCAGCAGTTCGGACACTTATGGAAACACCATATATTTT; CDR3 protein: CASSSDTYGNTIYF
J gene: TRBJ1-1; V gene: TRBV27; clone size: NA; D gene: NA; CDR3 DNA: TGTGCCAGCAGTTCACCTATCTTACAGGGAAGCGCTGAAGCTTTCTTT; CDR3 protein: CASSSPILQGSAEAFF